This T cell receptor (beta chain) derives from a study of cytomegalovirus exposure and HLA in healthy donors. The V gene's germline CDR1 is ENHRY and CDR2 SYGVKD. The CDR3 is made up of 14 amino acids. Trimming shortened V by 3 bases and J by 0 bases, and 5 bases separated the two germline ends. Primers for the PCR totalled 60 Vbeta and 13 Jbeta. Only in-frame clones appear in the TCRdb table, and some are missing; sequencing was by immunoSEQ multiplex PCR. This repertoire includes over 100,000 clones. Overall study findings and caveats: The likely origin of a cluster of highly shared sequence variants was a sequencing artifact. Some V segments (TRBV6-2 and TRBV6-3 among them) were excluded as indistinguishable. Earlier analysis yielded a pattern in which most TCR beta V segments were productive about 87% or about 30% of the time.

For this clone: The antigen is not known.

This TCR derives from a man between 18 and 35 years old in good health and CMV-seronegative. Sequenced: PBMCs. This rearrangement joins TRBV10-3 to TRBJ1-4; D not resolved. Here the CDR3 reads CAISDSATNEKLFF. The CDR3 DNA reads TGTGCCATCAGTGACAGTGCAACTAATGAAAAACTGTTTTTT.